The rows below give T cell receptor beta chains drawn from one sample of a study of radiotherapy plus CTLA-4 blockade in lung cancer. Repertoires were generated with immunoSEQ multiplex PCR, while TCRdb's copy carries only in-frame clones and drops some. The repertoire consists of approximately 30,000 clones, with roughly 77% occurring once and the leading ten covering around 23%. The source was peripheral blood, collected from a patient treated with radiotherapy plus ipilimumab. These receptors all come from a human donor with non-small cell lung cancer that progressed on radiotherapy plus ipilimumab. CDR3s include the opening cysteine and the closing phenylalanine or tryptophan.

v_gene	j_gene	CDR3aa
TRBV10-1	TRBJ1-3	CASSTGQAGNTIYF
TRBV9	TRBJ2-3	CASSPSGVLGGNTQYF
TRBV7-2	TRBJ2-1	CASSSGGSYNEQFF
TRBV9	TRBJ1-3	CASSVDTGVGNTIYF
TRBV7-2	TRBJ2-1	CASRAGATSEQFF
TRBV7-2	TRBJ2-2	CASRNRTGTGELFF
TRBV19	TRBJ1-1	CASSIAPRANTEAFF
TRBV15	TRBJ1-3	CATSRDGSSGNTIYF
TRBV6-4	TRBJ1-3	CASSAPDRHSGGTIYF
TRBV7-8	TRBJ2-5	CASSWERGPGTQYF
TRBV7-9	TRBJ1-1	CASSTSTEAFF
TRBV7-9	TRBJ2-2	CASSLARGGDTGELFF
TRBV10-3	TRBJ1-2	CAIRLTGGNPSNYGYTF
TRBV7-7	TRBJ2-7	CASSSGTTYEQYF
TRBV7-3	TRBJ2-3	CASSRTSGETDTQYF
TRBV4-1	TRBJ1-2	CASSHPRGAPGDYGYTF
TRBV4-3	TRBJ2-1	CASSQGRTAEQFF
TRBV7-9	TRBJ2-1	CASTAYSQGAQEFF
TRBV11-2	TRBJ2-1	CASSLTSGAGGLFF
TRBV5-1	TRBJ2-2	CASSLDVSTGELFF
TRBV5-1	TRBJ1-1	CASSLEGRGHGKAFF
TRBV7-2	TRBJ2-7	CASSSARGGYEQYF
TRBV5-4	TRBJ1-1	CASARDRGLNTEAFF
TRBV6-1	TRBJ1-1	CASSSSWANTEAFF
TRBV7-3	TRBJ2-3	CASSVAGDTDTQYF
TRBV29-1	TRBJ1-3	CSVEVRGANGNTIYF
TRBV18	TRBJ1-2	CASSPPSSREGYTF
TRBV29-1	TRBJ2-1	CSVTSGGLNEQFF
TRBV15	TRBJ2-2	CATSRDLANTGELFF
TRBV4-1	TRBJ2-3	CASSPILGKLATDTQYF
TRBV5-6	TRBJ1-2	CASSEGSLKNGYTF
TRBV10-3	TRBJ1-1	CAIRGTGWNTEAFF
TRBV5-1	TRBJ2-2	CASSSNTNTGELFF
TRBV6-5	TRBJ2-7	CASRTETYEQYF
TRBV2	TRBJ1-2	CASSRTGTYGYTF
TRBV7-2	TRBJ2-3	CASSPGGTDTQYF
TRBV10-3	TRBJ1-3	CAIGSGRVLGNTIYF
TRBV4-2	TRBJ2-1	CASSQGRGGSYNEQFF
TRBV10-3	TRBJ1-1	CAISESGGPNTEAFF
TRBV11-3	TRBJ1-2	CASSLVRGWNYGYTF
TRBV27	TRBJ2-5	CASSSPPGAGEQETQYF
TRBV2	TRBJ1-6	CASRARGTGNSPLHF
TRBV5-1	TRBJ2-1	CASSLETVRYNEQFF
TRBV13	TRBJ1-1	CASSLGGTSGYTEAFF
TRBV18	TRBJ1-3	CASSPGQGARGNTIYF
TRBV5-1	TRBJ2-5	CASSSIPNPRGPETQYF
TRBV7-3	TRBJ2-5	CASSRTSGGAETQYF
TRBV28	TRBJ1-2	CASSRTGGYGYTF
TRBV6-1	TRBJ1-2	CASSEAGGLANYGYTF
TRBV9	TRBJ2-3	CASSVAPQGGTDTQYF
TRBV5-4	TRBJ1-2	CASSSNSYGYTF